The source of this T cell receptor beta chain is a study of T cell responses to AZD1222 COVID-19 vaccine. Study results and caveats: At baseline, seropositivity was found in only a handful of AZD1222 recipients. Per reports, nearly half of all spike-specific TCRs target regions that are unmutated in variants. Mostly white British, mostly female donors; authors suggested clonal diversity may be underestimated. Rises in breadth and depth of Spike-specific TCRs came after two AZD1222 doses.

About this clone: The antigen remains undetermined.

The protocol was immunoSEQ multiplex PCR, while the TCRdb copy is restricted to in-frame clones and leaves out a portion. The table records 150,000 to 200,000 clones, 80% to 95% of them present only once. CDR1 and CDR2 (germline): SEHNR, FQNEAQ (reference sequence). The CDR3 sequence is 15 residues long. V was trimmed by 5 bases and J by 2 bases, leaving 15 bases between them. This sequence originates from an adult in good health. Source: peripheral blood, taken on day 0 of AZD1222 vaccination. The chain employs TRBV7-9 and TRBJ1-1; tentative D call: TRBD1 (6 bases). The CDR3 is CASSTSRTANTEAFF. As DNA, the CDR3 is TGTGCCAGCAGCACTTCGCGGACAGCAAACACTGAAGCTTTCTTT.